Shown below are 10 T cell receptor beta chains from a single sample sequenced in a study of OX40 agonist ivuxolimab in advanced cancers. Some clones are missing from TCRdb's copy, which holds only in-frame ones; the method was immunoSEQ multiplex PCR. The sample lists 60,000 to 85,000 clones; more than 75% were seen once. The specimen comprised CD4+ or CD8+ T cells sorted from blood, sampled in a trial of the OX40 agonist ivuxolimab. The receptors derive from an adult with an advanced solid tumor such as melanoma, head and neck, liver or kidney cancer.

This chain links TRBV2 with TRBJ2-2; 7 bases map to TRBD2. The V and J ends lost 6 bases and 6 bases, in that order; junction bases with no gene match: 7. Germline V lookup: CDR1 SNHLY, CDR2 FYNNEI. This CDR3 has 14 amino acids. The CDR3 reads CASRERDKAGELFF. Here the CDR3 DNA reads TGTGCCAGCAGAGAGCGGGATAAGGCCGGGGAGCTGTTTTTT.

The chain is built from TRBV5-1 and TRBJ2-3; D is perhaps TRBD1 or TRBD2 (6 bases each). The germline V and J ends were trimmed by 0 bases and 3 bases, with 14 bases remaining between them. Germline V CDR1 and CDR2: SGHRS, YFSETQ. The CDR3 has 16 amino acids. The CDR3 reads CASSLDRGLRTDTQYF. The CDR3 bases are TGCGCCAGCAGCTTGGATCGGGGGCTTAGGACAGATACGCAGTATTTT.

The rearrangement joins TRBV5-1 to TRBJ2-5; D is perhaps TRBD1 or TRBD2 (5 bases each). The CDR3 sequence is 14 residues long. With 1 base removed from V and 3 bases from J, the gap between germline ends came to 10 bases. The germline V gene has CDR1 SGHRS and CDR2 YFSETQ. The CDR3 DNA is TGCGCCAGCAGCTTGTGGGACGTAAAAGAGACCCAGTACTTC. It codes for CASSLWDVKETQYF. Supplemented by reference TRBV5-1 and TRBJ2-5, the full variable domain reads KAGVTQTPRYLIKTRGQQVTLSCSPISGHRSVSWYQQTPGQGLQFLFEYFSETQRNKGNFPGRFSGRQFSNSRSEMNVSTLELGDSALYLCASSLWDVKETQYFGPGTRLLVL.

Here the CDR3 reads CASGTSGGPYEQYF. The CDR3 DNA is TGCGCCAGCGGGACTAGCGGGGGTCCCTACGAGCAGTACTTC. The rearrangement uses TRBV5-1 and TRBJ2-7; 14 bases fit TRBD2. CDR1 is SGHRS and CDR2 is YFSETQ in the germline V gene. The CDR3 has 14 residues. With 7 bases clipped from V and 2 bases from J, the junction kept 2 bases outside the gene matches.

V is TRBV29-1 and J is TRBJ1-2, with a weak D call TRBD1 (5 bases). The ends were cut back, 4 bases at V and 0 bases at J, with 9 bases in the middle. CDR3 length: 13 amino acids. Germline-derived CDR1 and CDR2 are SQVTM and ANQGSEA. CDR3 amino acids: CSVGGGANYGYTF. For the CDR3, the DNA is TGCAGCGTTGGAGGAGGGGCTAACTATGGCTACACCTTC.

This chain uses TRBV7-2 with TRBJ2-1, with 9 bases that match TRBD2. Germline-derived CDR1 and CDR2 are SGHTA and FQGNSA. With 1 base clipped from V and 9 bases from J, the junction kept 7 bases outside the gene matches. This CDR3 contains 15 residues. CDR3 sequence: CASSLVKAGGIEQFF. In DNA, the CDR3 is TGTGCCAGCAGCTTAGTTAAAGCGGGAGGAATTGAGCAGTTCTTC.

This clone was counted once. The chain is built from TRBV19 and TRBJ2-3; tentative D call: TRBD2 (6 bases). Germline-derived CDR1 and CDR2 are LNHDA and SQIVND (reference sequence). The V end was cut by 3 bases, the J end by 4 bases, with 17 bases between. The CDR3 spans 16 residues. The CDR3 region has the DNA TGTGCCAGTAGTATCCAAGGGAGGTCGGGAGCAGATACGCAGTATTTT. This sequence encodes CASSIQGRSGADTQYF.

J is TRBJ2-2 and V is TRBV6-1, with a weak D call TRBD2 (5 bases). The length of the CDR3 is 19 residues. The germline V and J ends were trimmed by 2 bases and 5 bases, with 24 bases remaining between them. Germline assignment: CDR1 MNHNS and CDR2 SASEGT. For the CDR3, the DNA is TGTGCCAGCAGTGAATTGGTGGGATATGGCGCGGGCGGAACCGGGGAGCTGTTTTTT. Protein: CASSELVGYGAGGTGELFF.

This sequence joins TRBV5-6 and TRBJ2-1; maybe TRBD2 (6 bases). The CDR3 runs to 14 residues. CDR1 is SGHDT, CDR2 YYEEEE, per germline. V was cut by 9 bases and J by 7 bases, with 20 bases left in between. CDR3: CATRAAGGRNEQFF. The CDR3 bases are TGTGCCACACGGGCAGCGGGCGGGCGGAATGAGCAGTTCTTC. Supplemented by reference TRBV5-6 and TRBJ2-1, the full variable domain reads DAGVTQSPTHLIKTRGQQVTLRCSPKSGHDTVSWYQQALGQGPQFIFQYYEEEERQRGNFPDRFSGHQFPNYSSELNVNALLLGDSALYLCATRAAGGRNEQFFGPGTRLTVL.

J is TRBJ2-7 and V is TRBV9; D is perhaps TRBD2 (5 bases). Germline V gene sequence: CDR1 SGDLS, CDR2 YYNGEE. This CDR3 is 15 amino acids long. V gave up 4 bases and J gave up 3 bases, with 17 bases separating them. This chain's CDR3 is CASSPRQEGYYEQYF. The CDR3 DNA reads as TGTGCCAGCAGCCCACGACAAGAGGGCTACTACGAGCAGTACTTC.